Each of the 25 T cell receptor beta chains below was sequenced from the same sample in a study of PD-1 blockade in classical Hodgkin lymphoma. The repertoire was sequenced with immunoSEQ multiplex PCR; TCRdb's copy has only in-frame clones and lacks some. The sample contains about 25,000 clones, 80% to 85% of which appear only once. The time point here: cycle 4 day 1 (C4D1), after less than seven weeks of nivolumab. Every single patient, without exception, relapsed after autologous stem cell transplantation, and brentuximab vedotin exposure varied. Magnetic negative selection purified CD4+ T cells from thawed PBMCs. The sample in question was CD4+ T cells from blood, obtained before the fourth cycle of nivolumab. These receptors all stem from a human donor with classical Hodgkin lymphoma.

V and J are TRBV19 and TRBJ2-3; no clear D gene. From germline, CDR1 is LNHDA and CDR2 SQIVND (reference sequence). The CDR3 has 13 amino acids. V shed 10 bases and J shed 2 bases, with 13 bases lying between them. For the CDR3, the DNA is TGTGCCATTCGGGCCAAGCCCACAGATACGCAGTATTTT. Protein: CAIRAKPTDTQYF.

This clone was observed once. CDR3 coding DNA: TGTGCCAGCAGTTCTCTCCAGGGCTCCACAGATACGCAGTATTTT. As protein: CASSSLQGSTDTQYF. The J gene is TRBJ2-3, the V gene TRBV6-5; the D gene is possibly TRBD1 (5 bases). The V gene's germline CDR1 is MNHEY and CDR2 SVGAGI. The CDR3 loop spans 15 amino acids. The V and J ends lost 4 bases and 2 bases respectively, with 13 bases between them.

This chain uses TRBV10-3 with TRBJ2-5; D not resolved. The CDR3 covers 12 residues. Trimming shortened V by 2 bases and J by 3 bases, and 4 bases separated the two germline ends. Germline assignment: CDR1 ENHRY and CDR2 SYGVKD. The DNA of the CDR3 is TGTGCCATCAGTGAGAGGGAAGAGACCCAGTACTTC. Translated: CAISEREETQYF.

The chain recombines TRBV9 with TRBJ2-2; unclear D gene. From germline, CDR1 is SGDLS and CDR2 YYNGEE. V was cut by 2 bases and J by 8 bases, with 13 bases left in between. This CDR3 is 14 amino acids long. The CDR3, as DNA: TGTGCCAGCAGCGTTAGGACCGACTGGGGGGAGCTGTTTTTT. It codes for CASSVRTDWGELFF. The variable domain in full, with the rest retrieved from reference TRBV9 and TRBJ2-2, is DSGVTQTPKHLITATGQRVTLRCSPRSGDLSVYWYQQSLDQGLQFLIQYYNGEERAKGNILERFSAQQFPDLHSELNLSSLELGDSALYFCASSVRTDWGELFFGEGSRLTVL.

The chain links TRBV11-3 to TRBJ1-1, with a weak D call TRBD1 (6 bases). The CDR3 covers 14 residues. With 3 bases removed from V and 5 bases from J, the gap between germline ends came to 13 bases. CDR1 and CDR2 (germline): SGHNT, YENEEA. For the CDR3, the DNA is TGTGCCAGCAGCTTCGATGGACAGACGACTGAAGCTTTCTTT. Translation gives CASSFDGQTTEAFF.

The J gene is TRBJ1-2, the V gene TRBV9, with TRBD1 identical over 8 bases. CDR3 length equals 14 residues. Germline trimming cut 4 bases from V and 4 bases from J; bases unmatched to any gene: 6. CDR1 is SGDLS and CDR2 is YYNGEE in the germline V gene. CDR3 in amino acids: CASSPGQGSYGYTF. For the CDR3, the DNA is TGTGCCAGCAGCCCTGGACAGGGAAGCTATGGCTACACCTTC.

The J gene is TRBJ1-4, the V gene TRBV18; 7 bases line up with TRBD1. J lost 8 bases, V lost 0 bases, and 6 bases had no gene match. The CDR3 consists of 15 residues. Germline assignment: CDR1 KGHSH and CDR2 LQKENI. The CDR3 DNA reads TGTGCCAGCTCACCACCCGGACAGGAAGGGGAAAAACTGTTTTTT. Translation: CASSPPGQEGEKLFF.

This chain connects TRBV18 to TRBJ2-1; 9 positions match TRBD1. J gave up 7 bases and V 9 bases, and 10 bases lay outside the gene matches. Germline V CDR1 and CDR2: KGHSH, LQKENI. This CDR3 is 14 amino acids long. CDR3 amino acids: CASLTGTGRNEQFF. DNA for the CDR3: TGTGCCAGTTTAACAGGGACAGGGAGGAATGAGCAGTTCTTC.

A single count supports this clone. The rearrangement uses TRBV10-3 and TRBJ1-1; unclear D gene. V dropped 11 bases and J dropped 2 bases, with 15 bases sitting between them. The CDR3 consists of 13 residues. Germline CDR1 is ENHRY and CDR2 is SYGVKD. The CDR3 region has the DNA TGTGCCTCCCAGAAGAGGGAAAACACTGAAGCTTTCTTT. Residues: CASQKRENTEAFF.

The rearrangement joins TRBV29-1 to TRBJ2-6; D might be TRBD1 or TRBD2, each matching 5 bases. Trimming took 5 bases from V and 2 from J, leaving 13 bases between them. Per the germline V gene, CDR1 is SQVTM and CDR2 is ANQGSEA. The CDR3 has 15 residues. The CDR3 spells CSVRPQGAGANVLTF. DNA for the CDR3: TGCAGCGTTCGCCCCCAGGGAGCTGGGGCCAACGTCCTGACTTTC.

The rearrangement joins TRBV27 to TRBJ1-1, with TRBD1 matching over 10 bases. CDR3 length equals 15 residues. Germline V gene lookup returns CDR1 MNHEY and CDR2 SMNVEV (reference sequence). V was clipped by 7 bases and J by 5 bases; unmatched bases: 10. CDR3 nucleotide sequence: TGTGCCAGCACGGGACAGGGGTTGTTGAGGACTGAAGCTTTCTTT. Protein sequence: CASTGQGLLRTEAFF.

J is TRBJ1-2 and V is TRBV19; TRBD1 is a possible D gene (6 bases). Trimming took 4 bases from V and 4 from J, leaving 10 bases between them. Germline CDR1 LNHDA, CDR2 SQIVND (reference sequence). The length of the CDR3 is 13 residues. CDR3 loop: CASSRQGSYGYTF. CDR3 DNA: TGTGCCAGTAGTAGGCAGGGGAGCTATGGCTACACCTTC.

V and J are TRBV2 and TRBJ1-6; D perhaps matches TRBD1 (6 bases). In germline, CDR1 is SNHLY, CDR2 FYNNEI. V was trimmed by 5 bases and J by 10 bases, leaving 12 bases between them. This CDR3 has 13 amino acids. DNA for the CDR3: TGTGCCAGCAGTAAGGAGGGGGAATCACCCCTCCACTTT. It specifies CASSKEGESPLHF. The full variable domain, in which reference TRBV2 and TRBJ1-6 provide the parts outside the CDR3, is EPEVTQTPSHQVTQMGQEVILRCVPISNHLYFYWYRQILGQKVEFLVSFYNNEISEKSEIFDDQFSVERPDGSNFTLKIRSTKLEDSAMYFCASSKEGESPLHFGNGTRLTVT.

V usage is TRBV28 and J usage is TRBJ1-5, with 7 bases aligning to TRBD1. The CDR3 sequence is 15 residues long. Germline CDR1 and CDR2: MDHEN and SYDVKM. With 4 bases clipped from V and 4 bases from J, the junction kept 7 bases outside the gene matches. This CDR3 is CASSWLQGRNQPQHF. CDR3 nucleotide sequence: TGTGCCAGCAGTTGGTTACAGGGGAGGAATCAGCCCCAGCATTTT.

CDR3 amino acids: CSVVGSPSYNEQFF. Here the CDR3 DNA reads TGCAGCGTTGTCGGGTCCCCGTCCTACAATGAGCAGTTCTTC. The V call is TRBV29-1, the J call TRBJ2-1; D is unclear. The CDR3 has 14 amino acids. Germline CDR1 is SQVTM and CDR2 is ANQGSEA. Trimming removed 4 bases at V and 1 base at J, with 11 bases between.

The genes are TRBV11-1 and TRBJ1-1; a possible D gene is TRBD1 (5 bases). V gave up 3 bases and J gave up 4 bases, with 12 bases separating them. The CDR3 loop spans 14 amino acids. Germline CDR1 SGHAT, CDR2 FQDESV (reference sequence). The CDR3 here is CASSFRQSGTEAFF. The CDR3 DNA reads as TGTGCCAGCAGCTTCCGACAGTCTGGCACTGAAGCTTTCTTT.

The rearrangement joins TRBV30 to TRBJ1-6; perhaps TRBD1 as D (6 bases). The V and J ends lost 0 bases and 9 bases respectively, with 24 bases between them. The length of the CDR3 is 18 residues. The germline CDR1 and CDR2 sequences are GTSNPN and SVGIG (reference sequence). The CDR3 reads CAWSVFSAGASGGSPLHF. CDR3 nucleotides: TGTGCCTGGAGTGTATTTTCGGCAGGGGCGAGTGGAGGTTCACCCCTCCACTTT.

In this sample, this clone turned up a few times. The J gene is TRBJ1-6, the V gene TRBV19; 9 nucleotides agree with TRBD1. Germline CDR1 and CDR2: LNHDA and SQIVND (reference sequence). With 5 bases clipped from V and 13 bases from J, the junction kept 9 bases outside the gene matches. This CDR3 has 14 amino acids. The DNA of the CDR3 is TGTGCCAGTAGTGATCCGGGACAGGGTTACCCCCTCCACTTT. The encoded protein is CASSDPGQGYPLHF.

This clone has a single count. One junction end does not reproduce the germline sequence, and a read error may be involved. The rearrangement links TRBV6-1 to TRBJ2-6; D is unresolved. Germline V gene sequence: CDR1 MNHNS, CDR2 SASEGT. This CDR3 region has 15 residues. CDR3 residues: CASSVTSSEANVLTF. CDR3 in DNA: TGTGCCAGCAGTGTTACGAGTTCTGAGGCCAACGTCCTGACTTTC.

The V gene is TRBV30, the J gene TRBJ1-6; D perhaps matches TRBD1 (5 bases). The germline V gene has CDR1 GTSNPN and CDR2 SVGIG (reference sequence). This CDR3 contains 14 residues. Trimming pared 6 bases from V and 10 bases from J, leaving 19 bases between. The CDR3 bases are TGTGCCTGCAAGCCTATGGGGGAAGGCTCACCCCTCCACTTT. This sequence encodes CACKPMGEGSPLHF.

This clone has only a few counts. This chain joins TRBV9 and TRBJ2-3; 11 bases are shared with TRBD2. Germline CDR1 is SGDLS and CDR2 is YYNGEE. This CDR3 is built from 15 residues. Unmatched junction bases numbered 3, after V lost 0 bases and J lost 6 bases. In DNA form, the CDR3 reads TGTGCCAGCAGCGTAGCTTTAGCGGGGGGGGATACGCAGTATTTT. As protein: CASSVALAGGDTQYF.

The chain joins TRBV7-2 to TRBJ1-2; D possibly corresponds to TRBD1 (5 bases). Germline CDR1 SGHTA, CDR2 FQGNSA. V lost 6 bases to trimming and J lost 9 bases, with 20 bases between them. This CDR3 has 14 amino acids. The CDR3 protein is CASSSQRAGGSYTF. DNA for the CDR3: TGTGCCAGCAGTTCACAAAGGGCCGGGGGGAGCTACACCTTC.

The genes are TRBV25-1 and TRBJ2-1; 8 bases agree with TRBD2. J gave up 9 bases and V 2 bases, and 9 bases lay outside the gene matches. This CDR3 has 15 amino acids. From germline, CDR1 is MGHDK and CDR2 SYGVNS. In DNA form, the CDR3 reads TGTGCCAGCAGTGAAACCGGGACTAGAGATGTTGAGCAGTTCTTC. As protein: CASSETGTRDVEQFF.

This clone was seen a few times. This chain links TRBV6-5 with TRBJ2-3; 9 positions agree with TRBD2. The CDR3 length is 16 residues. Germline trimming cut 5 bases from V and 0 bases from J; bases unmatched to any gene: 6. The V gene's germline CDR1 is MNHEY and CDR2 SVGAGI. The CDR3 DNA follows: TGTGCCAGCAGTAACTTCCTAGCGGGGAGCACAGATACGCAGTATTTT. The encoded protein is CASSNFLAGSTDTQYF.

The chain employs TRBV7-9 and TRBJ2-7; 8 nucleotides align to TRBD1. The CDR3 is made up of 15 amino acids. After removal of 4 bases from V and 0 bases from J, the junction contained 5 bases not matched to a gene. CDR1 is SEHNR and CDR2 is FQNEAQ in the germline V gene (reference sequence). The CDR3 DNA reads TGTGCCAGCAGCTCTCGACAGGGGAGCTCCTACGAGCAGTACTTC. Its translation: CASSSRQGSSYEQYF.